The 30 T cell receptor beta chains listed next were all sequenced from one sample in a study of beta chain features in type 1 diabetes. The antigens for these receptors are not known. Reverse transcribing all isolated RNA meant expressed TCRB transcripts were sequenced. Profiling relied on immunoSEQ multiplex PCR, and the TCRdb table lists in-frame clones only, not all of them. The table includes approximately 600,000 clones, around an eighth detected once. Study-level results: Shortening of TCRB CDR3s, moderate but significant, appeared in all four CD4+ subsets of Type 1 diabetes patients.

The sequenced sample consisted of naive CD4+ T cells from blood. All receptors derive from a man aged 25-45 years with type 1 diabetes.

CDR3 bases: TGTGCCAGCAGCCTCCAGGGTCATCCAGATACGCAGTATTTT. It is translated as CASSLQGHPDTQYF. The V call is TRBV7-8, the J call TRBJ2-3; D perhaps matches TRBD1 (5 bases). The CDR3 extends over 14 amino acids. The V end lost 5 bases, the J end lost 4 bases, and 13 bases lay between the germline ends. The germline V gene encodes CDR1 SGHVS and CDR2 FQNEAQ.

CDR3 coding DNA: TGTGCCAGCAGTCGGCCAGCCAGTGCAGCCTCCTACAATGAGCAGTTCTTC. Residues: CASSRPASAASYNEQFF. This chain joins TRBV11-1 and TRBJ2-1; D is unclear. Germline CDR1 SGHAT, CDR2 FQDESV (reference sequence). V was trimmed by 6 bases and J by 0 bases, leaving 18 bases between them. The CDR3 totals 17 residues.

The chain has TRBV14 and TRBJ1-6; possibly TRBD1 for D (6 bases). The CDR3 has 15 residues. The germline V gene encodes CDR1 SGHDN and CDR2 FVKESK. Trimming cost V 1 base and J 10 bases, with 14 bases left between them. CDR3 DNA: TGTGCCAGCAGCCAAGTTAGGGCGGGGGGCTCACCCCTCCACTTT. Amino acid sequence: CASSQVRAGGSPLHF.

A few counts support this clone. The gene calls are TRBV7-2 and TRBJ2-4; 9 positions agree with TRBD2. This CDR3 has 18 amino acids. Losses at the gene ends were 0 bases for V and 3 bases for J; bases not matched to a gene: 9. Germline CDR1 SGHTA, CDR2 FQGNSA. The CDR3 sequence: CASSLASLAGTGKNIQYF. The DNA for the CDR3 is TGTGCCAGCAGCTTAGCGAGCCTAGCGGGGACGGGCAAAAACATTCAGTACTTC.

This clone was seen a handful of times. V is TRBV9 and J is TRBJ2-3; 10 bases agree with TRBD2. V trimming: 4 bases; J trimming: 4 bases; junction bases outside the gene matches: 6. Germline CDR1 SGDLS, CDR2 YYNGEE. The CDR3 has 15 residues. The chain's CDR3 is CASSTTSGDADTQYF. The CDR3 region has the DNA TGTGCCAGCAGCACAACTAGCGGGGACGCAGATACGCAGTATTTT.

This clone was detected only a few times. The chain is built from TRBV4-3 and TRBJ2-1, with 9 bases aligning to TRBD1. Germline CDR1 LGHNA, CDR2 YSLEER. The CDR3 runs to 14 residues. J was trimmed by 9 bases and V by 3 bases; bases with no gene match: 6. CDR3 bases: TGCGCCAGCAGCCAGCAGGGACAGGGAAGTGAGCAGTTCTTC. This codes for CASSQQGQGSEQFF.

The table lists this clone with a few counts. The genes are TRBV30 and TRBJ2-7; TRBD1 agrees at 9 bases. Germline V gives CDR1 GTSNPN, CDR2 SVGIG (reference sequence). J gave up 3 bases and V 3 bases, and 6 bases lay outside the gene matches. CDR3 size: 14 residues. The chain's CDR3 is CAWRGGQGNYEQYF. As DNA, the CDR3 is TGTGCCTGGAGGGGGGGACAGGGAAACTACGAGCAGTACTTC.

This clone was counted between two and nine times. The chain uses TRBV7-7 and TRBJ2-5; D is possibly TRBD1 (6 bases). Trimming stripped 1 base from V and 4 bases from J, with 16 bases between. Germline values: CDR1 SSHAT, CDR2 FNYEAQ (reference sequence). This CDR3 spans 16 amino acids. The CDR3 spells CASSLVAGTRGETQYF. Written as DNA, the CDR3 is TGTGCCAGCAGCTTAGTGGCCGGGACCAGGGGAGAGACCCAGTACTTC.

The chain couples TRBV6-6 to TRBJ1-4; tentatively, D is TRBD1 (5 bases). V was pared by 6 bases and J by 3 bases, with 8 bases between. Per the germline V gene, CDR1 is MNHNY and CDR2 is SVGAGI (reference sequence). The CDR3 sequence is 13 residues long. CDR3 loop: CASSQGSNEKLFF. CDR3 bases: TGTGCCAGCAGCCAGGGCTCTAATGAAAAACTGTTTTTT.

The V call is TRBV28, the J call TRBJ2-2, with D possibly matching TRBD2 (5 bases). Trimming removed 3 bases from V and 7 bases from J, with 15 bases in between. Looked up from germline, CDR1 is MDHEN and CDR2 is SYDVKM. CDR3 size: 15 residues. The chain's CDR3 is CASSFSPSSSGELFF. CDR3 DNA: TGTGCCAGCAGTTTCTCTCCCTCTAGCAGCGGGGAGCTGTTTTTT.

This clone was seen more than once but under ten times. This rearrangement joins TRBV30 to TRBJ2-4; D may match TRBD1 or TRBD2 (5 bases each). Trimming shortened V by 3 bases and J by 1 base, and 25 bases separated the two germline ends. Germline V gene lookup returns CDR1 GTSNPN and CDR2 SVGIG (reference sequence). This CDR3 spans 19 amino acids. The CDR3 protein is CAWRKQLWDPLGAKNIQYF. In DNA form, the CDR3 reads TGTGCCTGGAGAAAACAACTATGGGACCCGCTTGGGGCCAAAAACATTCAGTACTTC.

Note on this clone: One end of the junction is discordant with germline, which a read error may explain. The chain is built from TRBV15 and TRBJ1-5; 7 bases map to TRBD1. The CDR3 runs to 15 residues. CDR1 LNHNV and CDR2 YYDKDF come from the germline V gene (reference sequence). The CDR3 here is CATSRSGGGKQPQHF. For the CDR3, the DNA is TGTGCCACCAGCAGGTCGGGAGGGGGCAAGCAGCCCCAGCATTTT.

This clone came up a few times. The rearrangement joins TRBV7-9 to TRBJ1-2, with 8 bases that match TRBD1. Losses at the gene ends were 5 bases for V and 8 bases for J; bases not matched to a gene: 7. The CDR3 runs 13 residues. Per the germline V gene, CDR1 is SEHNR and CDR2 is FQNEAQ (reference sequence). CDR3: CASSPDRALGYTF. The CDR3 region has the DNA TGTGCCAGCAGCCCGGACAGGGCCCTGGGCTACACCTTC.

V and J are TRBV7-9 and TRBJ2-1, with 12 bases matching TRBD2. The CDR3 is made up of 18 amino acids. Germline loops: CDR1 SEHNR, CDR2 FQNEAQ (reference sequence). The V segment lost 3 bases and the J segment 4 bases; nucleotides outside the gene matches: 10. The CDR3 nucleotides read TGTGCCAGCAGCTTTCAAAGACGACTAGCGGGGGAATACAATGAGCAGTTCTTC. Its translation: CASSFQRRLAGEYNEQFF.

There are a few counts of this clone. V and J are TRBV18 and TRBJ2-1, with TRBD1 identical over 8 bases. There are 12 residues in the CDR3. The trim removed 3 bases at V and 15 bases at J, leaving 7 bases unmatched. Germline lookup yields CDR1 KGHSH and CDR2 LQKENI. The CDR3 DNA sequence: TGTGCCAGCTCACCGGACAGGGACAGGATGTTCTTC. Translation gives CASSPDRDRMFF.

This sequence joins TRBV27 and TRBJ2-5; TRBD2 aligns across 7 bases. The CDR3 extends over 13 amino acids. The ends lost 4 bases at V and 2 bases at J; junction bases unmatched: 1. CDR1 and CDR2 (germline): MNHEY, SMNVEV (reference sequence). CDR3 coding DNA: TGTGCCAGCAGTTGGACTAGACAAGAGACCCAGTACTTC. Protein sequence: CASSWTRQETQYF.

The rearrangement uses TRBV19 and TRBJ1-1; the match to TRBD1 covers 9 bases. The CDR3 length is 15 residues. V was pared by 5 bases and J by 5 bases, with 9 bases of the junction left unmatched. Germline V lookup: CDR1 LNHDA, CDR2 SQIVND (reference sequence). The CDR3 sequence: CASSRTGQGRTEAFF. The DNA for the CDR3 is TGTGCCAGTAGTCGAACGGGACAGGGAAGAACTGAAGCTTTCTTT.

In its sample, this clone was seen a few times. The chain joins TRBV6-4 to TRBJ2-3; D is ambiguous. This CDR3 is 14 amino acids long. Germline assignment: CDR1 MRHNA and CDR2 SNTAGT. V was cut by 3 bases and J by 2 bases, with 9 bases left in between. The CDR3: CASSDKVFTDTQYF. CDR3 sequence (DNA): TGTGCCAGCAGTGATAAGGTATTCACAGATACGCAGTATTTT.

The table lists this clone with a few counts. This sequence joins TRBV29-1 and TRBJ2-7, with 8 bases matching TRBD1. The V segment lost 6 bases and the J segment 9 bases; nucleotides outside the gene matches: 16. Germline CDR1 SQVTM, CDR2 ANQGSEA. This CDR3 has 14 residues. The CDR3 sequence: CSVDGTGVFERQYF. CDR3 nucleotides: TGCAGCGTGGACGGGACAGGAGTCTTCGAGCGGCAGTACTTC.

The rearrangement joins TRBV5-1 to TRBJ2-5; weak D call: TRBD1 (5 bases). Germline V lookup: CDR1 SGHRS, CDR2 YFSETQ. The V gene lost 0 bases and the J gene lost 1 base, with 7 bases spanning the gap. This CDR3 is built from 14 residues. The CDR3 DNA is TGCGCCAGCAGCTTGGGGGGCCTCCAAGAGACCCAGTACTTC. Residues: CASSLGGLQETQYF.

In its sample, this clone was seen a few times. The rearrangement uses TRBV2 and TRBJ2-2; D is undetermined. This CDR3 has 14 amino acids. Germline CDR1 and CDR2: SNHLY and FYNNEI. V was pared by 7 bases and J by 5 bases, with 14 bases between. CDR3: CASNAGLGTGELFF. The CDR3 bases are TGTGCCAGCAACGCCGGTCTGGGTACCGGGGAGCTGTTTTTT. The whole variable domain, remainder taken from reference TRBV2 and TRBJ2-2, is EPEVTQTPSHQVTQMGQEVILRCVPISNHLYFYWYRQILGQKVEFLVSFYNNEISEKSEIFDDQFSVERPDGSNFTLKIRSTKLEDSAMYFCASNAGLGTGELFFGEGSRLTVL.

The genes are TRBV10-3 and TRBJ2-3; no definite D call. From germline, CDR1 is ENHRY and CDR2 SYGVKD. The CDR3 is 15 residues long. V lost 7 bases, J lost 2 bases, and 16 bases lay in between. The DNA for the CDR3 is TGTGCCATCACCCCGAGCAGCTTTACCACAGATACGCAGTATTTT. As protein: CAITPSSFTTDTQYF.

Only a few counts were recorded for this clone. The chain joins TRBV18 to TRBJ2-2; the D gene is possibly TRBD2 (6 bases). The CDR3 is made up of 15 amino acids. Trimming stripped 6 bases from V and 1 base from J, with 12 bases between. The germline CDR1 and CDR2 sequences are KGHSH and LQKENI. For the CDR3, the DNA is TGTGCCAGCTCTCGCGGGACCCAGAACACCGGGGAGCTGTTTTTT. It yields the protein CASSRGTQNTGELFF.

This chain uses TRBV5-5 with TRBJ1-3; D call uncertain. The V and J ends lost 0 bases and 8 bases respectively, with 21 bases between them. Per germline, CDR1 SGHKS and CDR2 YYEKEE (reference sequence). This CDR3 contains 17 residues. The CDR3 sequence: CASSLAVTRVGGDTIYF. Written as DNA, the CDR3 is TGTGCCAGCAGCTTGGCCGTTACTAGGGTCGGTGGGGACACCATATATTTT.

Only a few counts were recorded for this clone. The chain combines TRBV27 with TRBJ2-1; D unresolved. There are 13 residues in the CDR3. Trimming pared 4 bases from V and 6 bases from J, leaving 10 bases between. Germline lookup yields CDR1 MNHEY and CDR2 SMNVEV (reference sequence). CDR3 nucleotides: TGTGCCAGCAGTTCCCGACTTACCAATGAGCAGTTCTTC. Translation: CASSSRLTNEQFF.

J is TRBJ1-6 and V is TRBV4-2; 8 nucleotides agree with TRBD1. J gave up 10 bases and V 0 bases, and 17 bases lay outside the gene matches. Germline CDR1 LGHNA, CDR2 YNFKEQ. This CDR3 is built from 19 residues. The CDR3 DNA reads TGTGCCAGCAGCCAAGATCCAGACAGGGGAGGCCCTAAAGGGTCACCCCTCCACTTT. Translated, it gives CASSQDPDRGGPKGSPLHF.

The chain links TRBV9 to TRBJ2-7, with TRBD2 matching 12 bases. Per germline, CDR1 SGDLS and CDR2 YYNGEE. This CDR3 region has 17 residues. V shed 0 bases and J 5 bases; nucleotides not matched to a gene: 9. This chain's CDR3 is CASSVATAGLAGNEQYF. The CDR3 DNA is TGTGCCAGCAGCGTAGCGACGGCCGGACTAGCGGGGAACGAGCAGTACTTC.

This chain joins TRBV7-2 and TRBJ1-6; possible D gene TRBD1, 6 bases. V lost 4 bases and J 5 bases, leaving 18 bases between the germline ends. The CDR3 contains 17 residues. CDR1 and CDR2 from the germline V gene are SGHTA and FQGNSA. The CDR3 sequence is CASSSTGLGVDNSPLHF. As DNA, the CDR3 is TGTGCCAGCAGCTCGACAGGCTTAGGTGTGGATAATTCACCCCTCCACTTT. The full variable domain, rest sourced from reference TRBV7-2 and TRBJ1-6, is GAGVSQSPSNKVTEKGKDVELRCDPISGHTALYWYRQSLGQGLEFLIYFQGNSAPDKSGLPSDRFSAERTGGSVSTLTIQRTQQEDSAVYLCASSSTGLGVDNSPLHFGNGTRLTVT.

The chain has TRBV10-3 and TRBJ2-3, with no clear D. Germline lookup yields CDR1 ENHRY and CDR2 SYGVKD. The CDR3 extends over 13 amino acids. V dropped 2 bases and J dropped 6 bases, with 9 bases sitting between them. The CDR3 region is CAISEVSRDTQYF. CDR3 coding DNA: TGTGCCATCAGTGAGGTCTCCCGTGATACGCAGTATTTT.

The genes are TRBV9 and TRBJ2-3; 13 bases line up with TRBD2. V was clipped by 3 bases and J by 2 bases; unmatched bases: 9. Per the germline V gene, CDR1 is SGDLS and CDR2 is YYNGEE. The length of the CDR3 is 18 residues. The CDR3 coding sequence is TGTGCCAGCAGCGCCGGGACTAGCGGGGAAGCAACCACAGATACGCAGTATTTT. Its protein is CASSAGTSGEATTDTQYF.